Listed below are T cell receptor beta chains from one sample, sequenced in a study of a mutant IDH1 vaccine in newly diagnosed glioma. The antigens of these receptors remain unknown. Sequenced by immunoSEQ multiplex PCR; TCRdb stores in-frame clones only, minus some. The sample contains around 42,000 clones, approximately 85% of which appear only once. The source material was PBMCs, sampled from a glioma patient whose treatment included an IDH1 peptide vaccine. The receptors shown here come from a man in his forties with glioma. The CDR3 runs from the conserved cysteine through the conserved F or W.

TRBV18,TRBJ1-4,CASSPGAGVEEKLFF
TRBV5-5,TRBJ2-3,CASSLFSGSIPDTQYF
TRBV5-1,TRBJ1-2,CASRGEAAGYTF
TRBV19,TRBJ1-2,CASSIRRADGYTF
TRBV10-1,TRBJ1-5,CASSGTYPGGLRNQPQHF
TRBV5-4,TRBJ1-4,CASSLWTDEKLFF
TRBV15,TRBJ2-3,CATSRDQPDTQYF
TRBV2,TRBJ2-5,CASSRTSGGGPETQYF
TRBV5-4,TRBJ2-1,CASSDPKLAGGHEQFF
TRBV27,TRBJ2-1,CASSGTSGYNEQFF
TRBV5-1,TRBJ2-5,CASSLTSGKETQYF
TRBV27,TRBJ1-2,CATTQGQGPGYTF
TRBV18,TRBJ2-7,CASSFREAGTQSSYEQYF
TRBV19,TRBJ1-1,CASSPGHNTEAFF
TRBV2,TRBJ2-3,CARSGGGDTQYF
TRBV18,TRBJ2-5,CASSPDRERETQYF
TRBV5-4,TRBJ1-1,CASSLEGGTEAFF
TRBV27,TRBJ2-4,CASRAPPAGLNIQYF
TRBV5-5,TRBJ2-7,CASSLGLALSSYEQYF
TRBV5-1,TRBJ2-1,CASSSGPPKGNEQFF
TRBV7-8,TRBJ2-7,CASSLVRVSHEQYF
TRBV28,TRBJ1-1,CASSTPGLYTEAFF
TRBV6-1,TRBJ2-7,CARITGLFYEQYF
TRBV7-9,TRBJ1-1,CASSYNMNTEAFF
TRBV11-2,TRBJ1-4,CASSRNSGSNEKLFF
TRBV16,TRBJ2-5,CASGQQETQYF
TRBV7-9,TRBJ2-1,CASSMWGASYNEQFF
TRBV9,TRBJ1-2,CASSAYYGYTF
TRBV4-1,TRBJ2-7,CASGGRTFVGEQYF
TRBV20-1,TRBJ2-1,CSARAYNEQFF
TRBV5-6,TRBJ2-1,CASTFRGITNEQFF
TRBV5-1,TRBJ1-2,CASSLDPGTNYGYTF
TRBV27,TRBJ2-7,CASSLGGRFHEQYF
TRBV19,TRBJ2-1,CASKSGSTYGNEQFF
TRBV10-3,TRBJ1-2,CAISDRGTVYGYTF
TRBV7-6,TRBJ2-1,CASSSLSQHRAYNEQFF
TRBV7-9,TRBJ2-2,CASCLGLAGNTGELFF
TRBV7-3,TRBJ2-7,CASSLTEGHEQYF
TRBV13,TRBJ1-1,CASSFELEAFF
TRBV6-5,TRBJ1-4,CASSHLQVNPNEKLFF
TRBV12-5,TRBJ2-2,CASGLDSGGELFF
TRBV21-1,TRBJ2-5,CASSKEGKIGSGSRETQYF
TRBV5-1,TRBJ1-1,CASSLVRVGSTEAFF
TRBV6-1,TRBJ2-7,CASRPLSLGDEQYF
TRBV18,TRBJ1-5,CASSRDGHGNQPQHF
TRBV7-7,TRBJ2-5,CASSFVVGNQETQYF
TRBV7-9,TRBJ1-4,CASSTRGAGDREKLFF
TRBV19,TRBJ1-4,CASTKEWQREKLFF
TRBV27,TRBJ1-5,CASSQGLHQPQHF
TRBV7-9,TRBJ2-5,CASDRDQETQYF
TRBV20-1,TRBJ2-7,CSATQSYEQYF
TRBV6-5,TRBJ2-1,CASSLTSGRNEQFF